The 25 T cell receptor beta chains below were found in one sample sequenced in a study of CD8 T cell repertoires and HIV-1 epitope variants. TCRdb's table, derived via immunoSEQ multiplex PCR, lists solely in-frame clones and lacks some. The data show approximately 6,600 clones, around 70% seen once. These receptors have no known antigen. The sample comprised cultured CD8+ T cells derived from PBMCs. All receptors derive from a male donor with HIV.

The chain employs TRBV11-3 and TRBJ2-3; no clear D gene. From germline, CDR1 is SGHNT and CDR2 YENEEA. V shed 2 bases and J shed 4 bases, with 7 bases lying between them. The CDR3 runs 13 residues. CDR3 sequence: CASSLPDADTQYF. For the CDR3, the DNA is TGTGCCAGCAGCTTACCAGACGCAGATACGCAGTATTTT.

This chain links TRBV28 with TRBJ2-7, with D perhaps matching TRBD1 (5 bases). CDR3 length equals 14 residues. V was clipped by 7 bases and J by 2 bases, with 15 bases between them. CDR1 and CDR2 from the germline V gene are MDHEN and SYDVKM. As DNA, the CDR3 is TGTGCCAGCACGCATCCAGACAGTACCTACGAGCAGTACTTC. Protein product: CASTHPDSTYEQYF.

The rearrangement uses TRBV7-8 and TRBJ1-2; D uncertain. V was trimmed by 5 bases and J by 7 bases, leaving 14 bases between them. There are 13 residues in the CDR3. Germline assignment: CDR1 SGHVS and CDR2 FQNEAQ. Here the CDR3 reads CASSPLMGSGYTF. The DNA for the CDR3 is TGTGCCAGCAGCCCACTGATGGGGTCTGGCTACACCTTC.

This clone is labeled as medium-sized. The chain joins TRBV7-2 to TRBJ2-7, with D possibly TRBD1 on 5 matching bases. The CDR3 totals 15 residues. V was trimmed by 1 base and J by 0 bases, leaving 10 bases between them. Germline V lookup: CDR1 SGHTA, CDR2 FQGNSA. For the CDR3, the DNA is TGTGCCAGCAGCTTAGGGACATTGAGCTCCTACGAGCAGTACTTC. Amino acid sequence: CASSLGTLSSYEQYF. Full variable domain (remainder filled in from reference TRBV7-2 and TRBJ2-7): GAGVSQSPSNKVTEKGKDVELRCDPISGHTALYWYRQSLGQGLEFLIYFQGNSAPDKSGLPSDRFSAERTGGSVSTLTIQRTQQEDSAVYLCASSLGTLSSYEQYFGPGTRLTVT.

The rearrangement joins TRBV28 to TRBJ2-7, with 8 bases identical to TRBD2. V trimming: 3 bases; J trimming: 0 bases; junction bases outside the gene matches: 7. The germline CDR1 and CDR2 sequences are MDHEN and SYDVKM. The CDR3 has 16 amino acids. The CDR3 region is CASSFHPGRASYEQYF. In DNA form, the CDR3 reads TGTGCCAGCAGTTTTCACCCCGGGAGGGCCTCCTACGAGCAGTACTTC.

This clone has only one observation. The chain employs TRBV30 and TRBJ1-2; 10 bases line up with TRBD1. In germline, CDR1 is GTSNPN, CDR2 SVGIG (reference sequence). The CDR3 totals 14 residues. The trim removed 5 bases at V and 5 bases at J, leaving 8 bases unmatched. The chain's CDR3 is CAWSAGQGFYGYTF. The CDR3 DNA sequence: TGTGCCTGGTCGGCGGGACAGGGGTTTTATGGCTACACCTTC.

The chain links TRBV5-1 to TRBJ2-1; a possible D gene is TRBD1 (6 bases). This CDR3 contains 15 residues. V dropped 4 bases and J dropped 4 bases, with 15 bases sitting between them. The germline gives CDR1 SGHRS, CDR2 YFSETQ. The CDR3 here is CASSLRDQGYNEQFF. The CDR3 bases are TGCGCCAGCAGCCTCCGGGACCAGGGGTACAATGAGCAGTTCTTC. The full variable domain, in which reference TRBV5-1 and TRBJ2-1 provide the parts outside the CDR3, is KAGVTQTPRYLIKTRGQQVTLSCSPISGHRSVSWYQQTPGQGLQFLFEYFSETQRNKGNFPGRFSGRQFSNSRSEMNVSTLELGDSALYLCASSLRDQGYNEQFFGPGTRLTVL.

This clone came up a few times. The gene calls are TRBV4-2 and TRBJ2-7, with a tentative D call TRBD2 (6 bases). Germline V gene lookup returns CDR1 LGHNA and CDR2 YNFKEQ. This CDR3 contains 12 residues. Trimming removed 4 bases from V and 4 bases from J, with 8 bases in between. The CDR3 DNA is TGTGCCAGCAGCCCCGGGGGATACGAGCAGTACTTC. It specifies CASSPGGYEQYF.

CDR3 sequence: CASRGTGGFGANVLTF. CDR3 DNA sequence: TGTGCCAGCCGCGGGACAGGGGGGTTTGGGGCCAACGTCCTGACTTTC. The J gene is TRBJ2-6, the V gene TRBV28, with 11 bases lining up with TRBD1. V shed 8 bases, J shed 3 bases, and the junction held 6 bases outside the gene matches. CDR3 length equals 16 residues. Germline lookup yields CDR1 MDHEN and CDR2 SYDVKM.

The V and J genes are TRBV27 and TRBJ2-7; the match to TRBD1 covers 12 bases. Looked up from germline, CDR1 is MNHEY and CDR2 is SMNVEV (reference sequence). CDR3 size: 15 residues. The V and J ends lost 7 bases and 8 bases, in that order; junction bases with no gene match: 12. CDR3 in amino acids: CASNPGTGGGGKQYF. The CDR3 DNA sequence: TGTGCCAGCAATCCTGGGACAGGGGGCGGTGGAAAGCAGTACTTC.

The chain has TRBV7-9 and TRBJ1-1, with a tentative D call TRBD1 (5 bases). Trimming stripped 7 bases from V and 0 bases from J, with 15 bases between. This CDR3 spans 15 amino acids. Germline CDR1 and CDR2: SEHNR and FQNEAQ (reference sequence). The CDR3 region is CASTADGGLNTEAFF. The CDR3 DNA follows: TGTGCCAGCACCGCGGACGGGGGACTGAACACTGAAGCTTTCTTT.

In its sample, this clone is medium-sized (0.01 to 0.1%). The CDR3 region has the DNA TGCGCCAGCAGCCAAGATCCCCCAGACTTGGACTATGGCTACACCTTC. Encoded protein: CASSQDPPDLDYGYTF. The V call is TRBV4-3, the J call TRBJ1-2; the D is unclear. Germline values: CDR1 LGHNA, CDR2 YSLEER. CDR3 size: 16 residues. V lost 0 bases and J lost 3, with 14 bases in between.

The CDR3 sequence: CASSLARGRTGANVLTF. The CDR3 DNA sequence: TGCGCCAGCAGCTTGGCCAGGGGGCGGACTGGGGCCAACGTCCTGACTTTC. The gene calls are TRBV5-1 and TRBJ2-6; 8 bases map to TRBD1. The J segment lost 2 bases and the V segment lost 0 bases, leaving 4 bases of the junction unmatched. Germline V gene lookup returns CDR1 SGHRS and CDR2 YFSETQ. This CDR3 is built from 17 residues. The full variable domain, rest sourced from reference TRBV5-1 and TRBJ2-6, is KAGVTQTPRYLIKTRGQQVTLSCSPISGHRSVSWYQQTPGQGLQFLFEYFSETQRNKGNFPGRFSGRQFSNSRSEMNVSTLELGDSALYLCASSLARGRTGANVLTFGAGSRLTVL.

The chain couples TRBV18 to TRBJ2-7; maybe TRBD1 (5 bases). Between the trimmed V and J ends, which lost 5 bases and 0 bases, there was a span of 8 bases. Germline V gene sequence: CDR1 KGHSH, CDR2 LQKENI. The length of the CDR3 is 13 residues. CDR3 sequence (DNA): TGTGCCAGCTCAGTCGACAGCTCCTACGAGCAGTACTTC. Protein: CASSVDSSYEQYF.

The rearrangement uses TRBV5-6 and TRBJ1-3; possibly TRBD1 for D (5 bases). V gave up 0 bases and J gave up 2 bases, with 12 bases separating them. The CDR3 runs to 16 residues. Germline CDR1 and CDR2: SGHDT and YYEEEE. The CDR3 sequence is CASSLGAGATGNTIYF. As DNA, the CDR3 is TGTGCCAGCAGCTTGGGAGCCGGGGCAACTGGAAACACCATATATTTT.

The rearrangement links TRBV27 to TRBJ2-3; 10 bases map to TRBD2. V shed 7 bases, J shed 0 bases, and the junction held 13 bases outside the gene matches. Germline CDR1 MNHEY, CDR2 SMNVEV (reference sequence). CDR3 length equals 18 residues. The CDR3 here is CASTPTTTSGRSTDTQYF. The CDR3 DNA is TGTGCCAGCACCCCGACCACGACTAGCGGGCGTAGCACAGATACGCAGTATTTT.

The CDR3 nucleotides are TGTGCCAGCAGCTGGGAGGATACGACGGACCCACACAATGAGCAGTTCTTC. This sequence encodes CASSWEDTTDPHNEQFF. The V gene is TRBV5-8, the J gene TRBJ2-1, with a weak D call TRBD2 (6 bases). V gave up 3 bases and J gave up 5 bases, with 21 bases separating them. Per germline, CDR1 SGHTS and CDR2 YDEGEE. The CDR3 extends over 17 amino acids.

V is TRBV27 and J is TRBJ2-7, with TRBD2 matching over 11 bases. V lost 5 bases to trimming and J lost 0 bases; unmatched junction nucleotides: 6. CDR1 MNHEY and CDR2 SMNVEV come from the germline V gene (reference sequence). The CDR3 is made up of 16 amino acids. Here the CDR3 DNA reads TGTGCCAGCAGTACCCGACTAGCGGGAATCTCCTACGAGCAGTACTTC. It encodes CASSTRLAGISYEQYF.

In its sample, this clone was seen a few times. The V call is TRBV28, the J call TRBJ1-1; 8 positions agree with TRBD1. The CDR3 totals 13 residues. The ends lost 1 base at V and 7 bases at J; junction bases unmatched: 2. Germline values: CDR1 MDHEN, CDR2 SYDVKM. Here the CDR3 reads CASSLSGGDEAFF. The CDR3 coding sequence is TGTGCCAGCAGTTTATCAGGGGGCGATGAAGCTTTCTTT.

The chain joins TRBV7-2 to TRBJ2-1; no reliable D call. V was trimmed by 2 bases and J by 7 bases, leaving 9 bases between them. CDR1 is SGHTA, CDR2 FQGNSA, per germline. The CDR3 is 13 amino acids. CDR3 sequence: CASSLQPRNEQFF. CDR3 nucleotides: TGTGCCAGCAGCTTACAACCACGGAATGAGCAGTTCTTC. The full variable domain, in which reference TRBV7-2 and TRBJ2-1 provide the parts outside the CDR3, is GAGVSQSPSNKVTEKGKDVELRCDPISGHTALYWYRQSLGQGLEFLIYFQGNSAPDKSGLPSDRFSAERTGGSVSTLTIQRTQQEDSAVYLCASSLQPRNEQFFGPGTRLTVL.

This clone has more than one count but fewer than ten. The chain links TRBV29-1 to TRBJ1-1, with D maybe TRBD1 (5 bases). The CDR3 has 14 residues. V lost 7 bases to trimming and J lost 0 bases, with 15 bases between them. Germline V gene lookup returns CDR1 SQVTM and CDR2 ANQGSEA. The CDR3: CSASLTDMNTEAFF. The CDR3 coding sequence is TGCAGCGCATCCCTGACAGATATGAACACTGAAGCTTTCTTT.

This chain connects TRBV5-1 to TRBJ1-1, with D hard to call. CDR3 size: 15 residues. Germline V gene lookup returns CDR1 SGHRS and CDR2 YFSETQ. V lost 0 bases and J lost 5, with 14 bases in between. The CDR3 nucleotides are TGCGCCAGCAGCTTGGGCTGGGTGGGAAATACTGAAGCTTTCTTT. Translation: CASSLGWVGNTEAFF.

The V gene is TRBV10-2, the J gene TRBJ2-3, with D possibly matching TRBD2 (5 bases). V was pared by 3 bases and J by 2 bases, with 18 bases between. CDR1 and CDR2 from the germline V gene are WSHSY and SAAADI. The CDR3 covers 17 residues. The CDR3 region has the DNA TGCGCCAGCAGTGACGGGAATAGCGAGAGCTTCACAGATACGCAGTATTTT. It is translated as CASSDGNSESFTDTQYF.

This clone was picked up a small number of times. The gene calls are TRBV14 and TRBJ2-5; perhaps TRBD2 as D (6 bases). Germline values: CDR1 SGHDN, CDR2 FVKESK. The CDR3 length is 14 residues. The V gene lost 1 base and the J gene lost 7 bases, with 13 bases spanning the gap. In DNA form, the CDR3 reads TGTGCCAGCAGCCAAGTGCGGGGCCGGGGGACCCAGTACTTC. The encoded protein is CASSQVRGRGTQYF. The variable domain in full, with the rest retrieved from reference TRBV14 and TRBJ2-5, is EAGVTQFPSHSVIEKGQTVTLRCDPISGHDNLYWYRRVMGKEIKFLLHFVKESKQDESGMPNNRFLAERTGGTYSTLKVQPAELEDSGVYFCASSQVRGRGTQYFGPGTRLLVL.

This sequence joins TRBV2 and TRBJ1-5; 9 bases map to TRBD1. CDR3 size: 14 residues. Unmatched junction bases numbered 4, after V lost 6 bases and J lost 4 bases. CDR1 and CDR2 (germline): SNHLY, FYNNEI. In DNA form, the CDR3 reads TGTGCCAGCAGGGACGGACAGGGGAATCAGCCCCAGCATTTT. This encodes CASRDGQGNQPQHF.